The rows below give T cell receptor beta chains drawn from one sample of a study of shared clonotypes between healthy human individuals. Produced via immunoSEQ multiplex PCR; TCRdb's table is partial and in-frame only. This table holds over a million clones, about 84% found once. Sequences were obtained from memory CD4+ T cells from PBMCs. The origin of the receptors is a man between 18 and 35 years old in good health. Some clones in this sample may be carry-over from other donors' samples. Both conserved end residues are part of each CDR3.

J gene	V gene	CDR3 protein
TRBJ1-2	TRBV29-1	CSVDRPGQGNYGYTF
TRBJ2-2	TRBV11-1	CASSREGPGELFF
TRBJ2-5	TRBV28	CASSRPGSRRTQYF
TRBJ2-1	TRBV5-1	CASSLEGSSYNEQFF
TRBJ1-4	TRBV25-1	CASSEYRGLDEKLFF
TRBJ2-1	TRBV10-3	CAISESGQGYNEQFF
TRBJ1-5	TRBV28	CASSLGGAYSNQPQHF
TRBJ2-7	TRBV13	CASSLGQRAYEQYF
TRBJ2-7	TRBV19	CASSNGTPKPYEQYF
TRBJ1-1	TRBV19	CASSEGTGANTEAFF
TRBJ2-3	TRBV9	CASSLTREDTQYF
TRBJ2-1	TRBV11-3	CASSSGSMREGPSYNEQFF
TRBJ1-5	TRBV19	CASSIGYRRIGNQPQHF
TRBJ1-1	TRBV5-1	CASNRDPNTEAFF
TRBJ2-7	TRBV19	CASSASGGPYEQYF
TRBJ1-3	TRBV6-6	CASSRQGFRNTIYF
TRBJ2-1	TRBV5-6	CASSWTGTGFANEQFF
TRBJ2-7	TRBV18	CASSPPGTDKQYF
TRBJ2-7	TRBV11-2	CASSLSTGLSEQYF
TRBJ2-1	TRBV7-6	CASSLTGTSGNNEQFF
TRBJ2-5	TRBV6-4	CASSERPLPWETQYF
TRBJ1-1	TRBV9	CASSPHTGGGTEAFF
TRBJ1-2	TRBV27	CASSRTGGGTGYTF
TRBJ2-6	TRBV28	CASSLKFFSGANVLTF
TRBJ2-5	TRBV6-5	CASSYSTGLGETQYF
TRBJ2-7	TRBV28	CASSRSVYEQYF
TRBJ1-1	TRBV30	CAGRAAGNTEAFF
TRBJ2-7	TRBV5-4	CASSTRLNPYEQYF
TRBJ2-3	TRBV7-2	CASRGGTDTQYF
TRBJ1-2	TRBV19	CASSLGHNYGYTF
TRBJ2-7	TRBV11-2	CASSLAGQGAYEQYF
TRBJ2-2	TRBV7-9	CASRFALTGELFF
TRBJ2-3	TRBV29-1	CSLPAGGSTDTQYF
TRBJ1-1	TRBV6-5	CASSNRNTEAFF
TRBJ2-3	TRBV5-4	CASSPAGTTSTDTQYF
TRBJ1-3	TRBV7-2	CASSLVWGSGNTIYF
TRBJ2-2	TRBV5-1	CASSWDGSGELFF
TRBJ2-5	TRBV4-2	CASSPGMGLAGVREETQYF
TRBJ2-7	TRBV7-9	CASSFHDGASGEQYF
TRBJ2-7	TRBV5-3	CARSLAEVIAGVDEQYF
TRBJ2-7	TRBV30	CAWSVQRRGQYF
TRBJ2-7	TRBV7-8	CASSPGQGADYEQYF
TRBJ2-7	TRBV7-8	CASSLEGGTYEQYF
TRBJ1-4	TRBV19	CASSARQGPRNEKLFF
TRBJ1-1	TRBV25-1	CASSEYWGSEAFF
TRBJ2-7	TRBV21-1	CASSRSRGDGPTYEQYF
TRBJ1-2	TRBV5-4	CASSLASPLDSLSYGYTF
TRBJ1-5	TRBV30	CAWSPGQNNQPQHF
TRBJ1-1	TRBV5-4	CASSIRQGAGTEAFF
TRBJ2-7	TRBV10-2	CASKGSGTPLKQYF
TRBJ2-3	TRBV6-1	CASSVGQGADTQYF
TRBJ2-7	TRBV7-3	CASSSTGTGAYEQYF
TRBJ2-7	TRBV4-2	CASSQVGEYSIEQYF
TRBJ2-7	TRBV9	CASSVTPYEQYF